A single sample gave rise to the 21 T cell receptor delta chains below, sequenced in a study of γδ T cells in repeated Plasmodium falciparum infection. TCRdb called clones anew from the multiplex PCR reads with CATT. The sample holds about 57,000 delta-chain clones; approximately 1.5% are singletons and the top ten take about 15%. Gammadelta T cells were flow-sorted from PBMC into Vgamma9/Vdelta2+ and Vdelta2-negative populations for bulk analysis. The specimen sequenced was gamma-delta T cells from blood. The receptors originated from a pool of human donors (malaria-infected and uninfected, not separated).

This clone has more than one count but fewer than ten. The protein recorded in TCRdb matches a much larger clone and deviates from this DNA's translation at residue 3, suggesting a read error; the protein here is obtained by translating the DNA. The rearrangement joins TRDV1 to TRDJ1, with 10 positions matching TRDD3. The J gene, not given by TCRdb, was assigned here from a germline match of the nucleotide sequence. Germline V CDR1 and CDR2: TSWWSYY, QGS. The CDR3 contains 19 residues. CDR3 nucleotides: TGTGCTCCTGGGTACAATCTACGGCGGGGGATACGTGTTTCCGATAAACTCATCTTT. Translated, it gives CAPGYNLRRGIRVSDKLIF.

Many counts were recorded for this clone. Given a much more abundant clone one base away, this may be a read error. Other nucleotide sequences in the sample specify the same CDR3. The gene calls are TRDV1 and TRDJ1; D not resolved. The CDR3 has 19 residues. V shed 2 bases and J shed 0 bases, with 22 bases lying between them. From germline, CDR1 is TSWWSYY and CDR2 QGS. This CDR3 is CALGEGAGARRGYTDKLIF. The DNA of the CDR3 is TGTGCTCTTGGGGAAGGCGCTGGAGCCCGGAGAGGGTACACCGATAAACTCATCTTT.

A note on this clone: A far larger clone is off by one base, so a read error is likely. Other DNA sequences from this sample encode an identical CDR3 as well. V gene TRDV2 combines with J gene TRDJ1, with TRDD3 matching over 10 bases. In the absence of a J gene in TCRdb, the DNA was matched to germline to assign it here. The germline gives CDR1 GEAIGNYY, CDR2 EKD. This CDR3 has 20 amino acids. CDR3 coding DNA: TGTGCCTGTGACACCGAAGACAGGTTGACTGGGGGATTGTACACCGACAAACTCATCTTT. The encoded protein is CACDTEDRLTGGLYTDKLIF.

In the case of this clone: Given a far larger clone just one base away, this is likely a sequencing read error. The same CDR3 can be traced to other DNA sequences in this sample. The chain is built from TRDV1 and TRDJ2; the D call may be TRDD1 or TRDD3 (5 bases each). The germline CDR1 and CDR2 sequences are TSWWSYY and QGS. V was clipped by 2 bases and J by 4 bases, with 29 bases between them. This CDR3 contains 21 residues. The CDR3 DNA reads TGTGCTCTTGGGGAAGAGTCGTACCATGAAATGGGAAAAGGGGAGACAGCACAACTCTTCTTT. Its translation: CALGEESYHEMGKGETAQLFF.

As for this clone: This DNA translates differently at residue 8 from the TCRdb protein, which is that of a much larger clone; a read error is likely, and the protein shown is the DNA's own translation. This rearrangement joins TRDV2 to TRDJ1; 13 bases match TRDD3. CDR1 and CDR2 (germline): GEAIGNYY, EKD. The CDR3 extends over 19 amino acids. The junction had 10 bases not matched to a gene; V was cut back by 0 bases and J by 1 base. CDR3 bases: TGTGCCTGTGACACCGGCTCCCACTGGGGGATACGAGTCACCGATAAACTCATCTTT. Translation gives CACDTGSHWGIRVTDKLIF.

The table lists this clone with many counts. This likely came from a read error, as a far larger clone is one base away. Distinct nucleotide sequences in the sample also encode this CDR3. The J gene went uncalled, whereas the V gene is TRDV1; the table assigns TRDD3, which was not confirmed against the DNA. The CDR3 spans 19 residues. CDR1 and CDR2 (germline): TSWWSYY, QGS. CDR3 nucleotide sequence: TGTGCTCTTGGGGAAGCGTCGAGTCCCAACTACTGGGGGGGCTACAAGCTCATCTTT. Its protein is CALGEASSPNYWGGYKLIF.

As for this clone: The mismatch at residues 8 and 15 between this DNA's translation and the TCRdb protein of a much larger clone likely reflects a read error; the protein shown is translated from the DNA. No J gene call was made, and the V gene is TRDV1; the listed D gene, TRDD3, was not tested against the DNA. CDR3 length: 21 amino acids. Germline CDR1 reads TSWWSYY; CDR2 reads QGS. The CDR3 DNA follows: TGTGCTCTTGGGGATCTGGACAGTACTGGGGGATACGCCATACACACCGATGAACTCATCTTC. Translating gives CALGDLDSTGGYAIHTDELIF.

The chain uses TRDV1 and TRDJ1, with 11 bases matching TRDD3. Here the J gene was assigned by germline matching of the DNA, as TCRdb has none. V trimming: 1 base; J trimming: 0 bases; junction bases outside the gene matches: 22. This CDR3 comprises 23 residues. Germline CDR1 TSWWSYY, CDR2 QGS. The DNA for the CDR3 is TGTGCTCTTGGGGAACGGGAGGAAATCTTTTTCCCCTGGGGGATACCCTACACCGATAAACTCATCTTT. This translates into CALGEREEIFFPWGIPYTDKLIF.

This clone was detected many times. The protein TCRdb lists belongs to a much larger clone and differs from this DNA's translation at residue 13, which points to a read error; the protein shown is made from the DNA. This chain connects TRDV2 to TRDJ1; 11 nucleotides match TRDD3. The V gene's germline CDR1 is GEAIGNYY and CDR2 EKD. The CDR3 is 14 amino acids. CDR3 sequence: CACDTPTGGYKLTF. The CDR3 DNA reads as TGTGCCTGTGACACCCCGACTGGGGGATATAAACTCACCTTT.

Concerning this clone itself: TCRdb assigns this DNA the protein of a much larger clone, which departs from its translation at residue 22; this likely reflects a read error, and the protein shown comes from translating the DNA. The rearrangement links TRDV1 to TRDJ1; 10 positions match TRDD3. The CDR3 length is 25 residues. Germline V gives CDR1 TSWWSYY, CDR2 QGS. The CDR3 nucleotides read TGTGCTCTTGGGGAACCCTCTTGGCGAGCCCCTGCGGACAGAGTTTTGGGGGATACATCCGATAGACTCATCTTT. It is translated as CALGEPSWRAPADRVLGDTSDRLIF.

This clone occurred many times. A far larger clone is one nucleotide away, so this likely arose from a read error. This sample includes further DNA sequences coding for the same CDR3. This chain uses TRAV38-2/DV8 with TRDJ1; D unclear. Per germline, CDR1 TSESDYY and CDR2 QEAYKQQN. Trimming removed 5 bases at V and 6 bases at J, with 14 bases between. This CDR3 has 13 residues. The CDR3 loop reads CAYSRGPGYKLIF. For the CDR3, the DNA is TGTGCTTATAGTCGGGGCCCAGGATATAAACTCATCTTT.

Of note for this clone: TCRdb assigns this DNA the protein of a much larger clone, which departs from its translation at residue 19; this likely reflects a read error, and the protein shown comes from translating the DNA. The genes are TRDV1 and TRDJ1; 10 nucleotides align to TRDD3. In the absence of a J gene in TCRdb, the DNA was matched to germline to assign it here. The germline V gene has CDR1 TSWWSYY and CDR2 QGS. The CDR3 has 22 amino acids. The CDR3 reads CALGELLASAYWGIHPYDILIF. CDR3 coding DNA: TGTGCTCTTGGGGAGTTATTGGCTTCCGCCTACTGGGGGATTCATCCTTACGATATACTCATCTTT.

This clone was picked up many times. This DNA's translation and the protein TCRdb lists, from a much larger clone, do not match at residue 13, likely due to a read error; the protein shown is translated from the DNA. V gene TRDV1 combines with J gene TRDJ1, with 9 bases aligning to TRDD3. Germline CDR1 and CDR2: TSWWSYY and QGS. The CDR3 extends over 24 amino acids. V trimming: 5 bases; J trimming: 1 base; junction bases outside the gene matches: 32. The CDR3 DNA reads TGTGCTCTTGGGATTCTTCTAGGGGCCTTTCCTAGGGCTGGGGGATTTGGAAGCACCGATAAACTCATCTTT. Its protein is CALGILLGAFPRAGGFGSTDKLIF.

In its sample, this clone was seen many times. This likely reflects a read error, since a far larger clone is one base away. Other DNA sequences in this sample translate to the same CDR3. The J gene was not called, though the V gene is TRDV1; no DNA check was done on the table's D call, TRDD3. The CDR3 loop spans 19 amino acids. Germline-derived CDR1 and CDR2 are TSWWSYY and QGS. The CDR3 nucleotides read TGTGCTCTTGGGGAATTCTCTAAAAGATTCCGTACCGGGTTTAAGGAGCTCATCTTT. This gives the protein CALGEFSKRFRTGFKELIF.

In this sample, this clone turned up many times. The protein that TCRdb holds for this DNA derives from a much larger clone and differs from the translated DNA at residue 17, which likely indicates a read error; the protein shown here is translated from the DNA. The chain has TRDV3 and TRDJ1, with TRDD3 identical over 9 bases. Germline V gives CDR1 TVYSNPD, CDR2 GDNSRS (reference sequence). This CDR3 has 19 residues. CDR3 DNA: TGTGCCTTTCGAAGGTCCCTTTACTGGGGGACCCACCGATCCGATAAACCCATCTTT. It is translated as CAFRRSLYWGTHRSDKPIF.

This clone has only a few counts. TCRdb attributes to this sequence the protein of a much larger clone, which differs from the DNA translation at residue 8; a read error is likely, and the protein displayed is translated from the DNA. This rearrangement joins TRDV1 to TRDJ1; 12 bases are shared with TRDD3. The CDR3 extends over 23 amino acids. The germline V gene has CDR1 TSWWSYY and CDR2 QGS. Trimming at V came to 1 base and at J to 0 bases, leaving 21 bases not matched to a gene. The CDR3 reads CALGEQAMFYWGILLRYTDKLIF. In DNA, the CDR3 is TGTGCTCTTGGGGAACAAGCTATGTTCTACTGGGGGATACTCCTTAGGTACACCGATAAACTCATCTTT.

This clone has only a few counts. TCRdb lists the protein of a much larger clone for this DNA, which differs at residue 12, so this is likely a read error; the protein given here is translated from the DNA itself. The V and J genes are TRDV1 and TRDJ1; a possible D gene is TRDD3 (5 bases). The J gene, left out of TCRdb, was set here by checking the DNA against germline. The CDR3 is made up of 22 amino acids. The V and J ends lost 5 bases and 2 bases respectively, with 36 bases between them. The V gene's germline CDR1 is TSWWSYY and CDR2 QGS. DNA for the CDR3: TGTGCTCTTGGGCAAAGCTTACTACTCAGGAGCTACCTATACTGGAAAACCGATAAACTCATCTTT. Its translation is CALGQSLLLRSYLYWKTDKLIF.

This clone appeared many times. A far larger clone is one nucleotide away, so this likely arose from a read error. Other nucleotide sequences in the sample specify the same CDR3. The chain joins TRDV2 to TRDJ1; a possible D gene is TRDD3 (5 bases). This CDR3 spans 17 amino acids. Trimming took 3 bases from V and 3 from J, leaving 22 bases between them. Germline lookup yields CDR1 GEAIGNYY and CDR2 EKD. CDR3 in amino acids: CACDRVPGVGSPDKLIF. Here the CDR3 DNA reads TGTGCCTGTGACCGGGTTCCAGGGGTGGGGTCCCCCGATAAACTCATCTTT.

This clone came up a few times. With only one base between it and a far larger clone, this is likely a read error. Other DNA sequences within the sample encode an identical CDR3. The V gene is TRDV1, the J gene TRDJ1, with D possibly being TRDD2 or TRDD3 (7 bases each). The J gene is not listed in TCRdb, so it was assigned here from a DNA match to germline. The CDR3 has 23 amino acids. Trimming cost V 0 bases and J 2 bases, with 34 bases left between them. From germline, CDR1 is TSWWSYY and CDR2 QGS. The CDR3 DNA reads as TGTGCTCTTGGGGAACTACGGCCCCCTTCCTCTCTGGCTGGGGGGTACAGGACCGATAAACTCATCTTT. Amino acids: CALGELRPPSSLAGGYRTDKLIF.

This clone was counted many times. A far larger clone is only one base removed, so a read error is likely. This sample also contains other DNA sequences that code for the same CDR3. The rearrangement uses TRDV1 and TRDJ1; 11 bases match TRDD3. The CDR3 covers 19 residues. CDR1 and CDR2 from the germline V gene are TSWWSYY and QGS. CDR3 bases: TGTGCCCTTGGGGAACGCCCCCTGGGGGATACTGTATACACCGATAAACTCATCTTT. Encoded protein: CALGERPLGDTVYTDKLIF.

This clone was recorded at least ten times. The protein given by TCRdb reflects a much larger clone and differs at residue 20 from this DNA's translation, likely from a read error; the protein shown is the DNA's translation. This chain joins TRDV2 and TRDJ1, with TRDD3 matching 8 bases. Germline V CDR1 and CDR2: GEAIGNYY, EKD. This CDR3 has 29 amino acids. Trimming took 3 bases from V and 0 from J; bases not matched to a gene: 47. The CDR3 sequence: CACDPAFRPNGVEPLLGADVDLYTDKLIF. The CDR3 DNA reads as TGTGCCTGTGACCCTGCCTTCCGGCCCAATGGAGTAGAGCCCTTACTGGGGGCCGACGTTGACCTATACACCGATAAACTCATCTTT.